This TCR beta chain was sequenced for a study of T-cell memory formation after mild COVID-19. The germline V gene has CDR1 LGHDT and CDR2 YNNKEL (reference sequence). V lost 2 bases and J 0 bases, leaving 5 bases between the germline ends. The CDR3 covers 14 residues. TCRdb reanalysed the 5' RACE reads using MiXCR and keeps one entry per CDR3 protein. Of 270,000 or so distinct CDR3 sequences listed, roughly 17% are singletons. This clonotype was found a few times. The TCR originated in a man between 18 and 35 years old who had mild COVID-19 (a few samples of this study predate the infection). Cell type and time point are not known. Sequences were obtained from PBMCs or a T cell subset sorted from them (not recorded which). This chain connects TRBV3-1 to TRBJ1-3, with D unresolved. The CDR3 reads CASSQSLSGNTIYF. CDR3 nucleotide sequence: TGTGCCAGCAGCCAAAGTCTCTCTGGAAACACCATATATTTT. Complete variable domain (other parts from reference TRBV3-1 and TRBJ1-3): DTAVSQTPKYLVTQMGNDKSIKCEQNLGHDTMYWYKQDSKKFLKIMFSYNNKELIINETVPNRFSPKSPDKAHLNLHINSLELGDSAVYFCASSQSLSGNTIYFGEGSWLTVV.